This TCR beta chain was profiled in a study of cytomegalovirus exposure and HLA in healthy donors. Regarding this clone: Antigen unknown.

Trimming pared 8 bases from V and 6 bases from J, leaving 16 bases between. Germline values: CDR1 MDHEN, CDR2 SYDVKM. The CDR3 totals 13 residues. Researchers ran the PCR with 60 Vbeta and 13 Jbeta primers. Profiled with immunoSEQ multiplex PCR; TCRdb holds only in-frame clones, not every one. The data hold 150,000 to 200,000 clones, with about 79% observed a single time. Study results and caveats: Previously analyzed data showed that most TCR beta V segments were productive at a frequency of about 90% or about 30%. Judged likely to be a sequencing artifact was a cluster of highly shared sequence variants. In vitro experiments confirmed that three CMV-associated chains were specific for CMV antigens.

This TCR came from a woman aged 50 to 60 in good health and CMV-seropositive. The chain combines TRBV28 with TRBJ1-1, with D possibly TRBD1 on 5 matching bases. Source material: PBMCs. Here the CDR3 reads CASYALFRAEAFF. CDR3 nucleotides: TGTGCCAGCTATGCCCTGTTCAGGGCTGAAGCTTTCTTT.